This TCR beta chain was profiled in a study of blood T cell repertoires in COVID-19. Some clones are missing from TCRdb's copy, which holds only in-frame ones; the method was immunoSEQ multiplex PCR. In the table there are over 85,000 clones, 87% of which are singletons. Germline V gene sequence: CDR1 LGHDT, CDR2 YNNKEL (reference sequence). CDR3 length: 12 residues. V dropped 4 bases and J dropped 8 bases, with 11 bases sitting between them. Material: peripheral blood. The clonotype comes from a human donor with acute or convalescent COVID-19. The donor label of this sample is uncertain. The chain joins TRBV3-1 (or the pseudogene TRBV3-2) to TRBJ1-2; no reliable D call. The CDR3 is CASSLSDGGYTF. Here the CDR3 DNA reads TGTGCCAGCAGCCTTTCCGATGGCGGCTACACCTTC.